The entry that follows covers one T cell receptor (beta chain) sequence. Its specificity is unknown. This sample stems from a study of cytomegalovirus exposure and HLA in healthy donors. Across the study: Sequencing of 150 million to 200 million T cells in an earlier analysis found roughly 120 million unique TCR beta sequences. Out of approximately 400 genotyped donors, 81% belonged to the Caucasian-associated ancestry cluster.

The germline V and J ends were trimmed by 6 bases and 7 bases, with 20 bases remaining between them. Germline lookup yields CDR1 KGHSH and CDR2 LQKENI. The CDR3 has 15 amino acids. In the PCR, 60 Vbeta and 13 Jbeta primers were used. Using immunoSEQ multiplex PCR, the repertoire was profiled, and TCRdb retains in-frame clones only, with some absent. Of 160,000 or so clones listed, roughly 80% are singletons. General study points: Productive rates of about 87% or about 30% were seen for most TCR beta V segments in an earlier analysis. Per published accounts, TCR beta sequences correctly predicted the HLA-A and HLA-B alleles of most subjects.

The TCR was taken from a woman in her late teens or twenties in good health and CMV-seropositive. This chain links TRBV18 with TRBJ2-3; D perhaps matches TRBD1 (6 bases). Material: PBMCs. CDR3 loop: CASSPAAGVRNTQYF. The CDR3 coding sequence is TGTGCCAGCTCCCCTGCTGCAGGGGTGCGAAATACGCAGTATTTT.